These 19 T cell receptor beta chains share one sample of origin, sequenced in a study of cytomegalovirus exposure and HLA in healthy donors. Primers included in the PCR were 60 Vbeta and 13 Jbeta primers. Produced via immunoSEQ multiplex PCR; TCRdb's table is partial and in-frame only. The sample records roughly 190,000 clones, around 75% being singletons. Source material: PBMCs. The origin of the receptors is a woman aged 30 to 39 in good health and CMV-seronegative.

The J gene is TRBJ2-5, the V gene TRBV5-4; 7 bases fit TRBD2. The junction had 6 bases not matched to a gene; V was cut back by 3 bases and J by 7 bases. The CDR3 is made up of 13 amino acids. Per the germline V gene, CDR1 is SGHNT and CDR2 is YYREEE (reference sequence). This CDR3 is CASSYGGRGTQYF. For the CDR3, the DNA is TGTGCCAGCAGCTATGGGGGGAGGGGGACCCAGTACTTC.

The chain links TRBV2 to TRBJ1-2, with a possible D match to TRBD1 (6 bases). Looked up from germline, CDR1 is SNHLY and CDR2 is FYNNEI. Trimming removed 4 bases at V and 7 bases at J, with 13 bases between. The length of the CDR3 is 13 residues. The CDR3 protein is CASSGQARSGYTF. In nucleotides, the CDR3 is TGTGCCAGCAGTGGACAGGCCCGGTCTGGCTACACCTTC.

As for this clone: Other nucleotide sequences from this sample produce the same CDR3. This chain links TRBV5-1 with TRBJ2-1, with D maybe TRBD1 (6 bases). Trimming shortened V by 0 bases and J by 10 bases, and 14 bases separated the two germline ends. Germline loops: CDR1 SGHRS, CDR2 YFSETQ. There are 14 residues in the CDR3. In DNA form, the CDR3 reads TGCGCCAGCAGCTTGGCACAGGGTCTTGGGGAGCAGTTCTTC. Translation: CASSLAQGLGEQFF.

V usage is TRBV7-2 and J usage is TRBJ2-1, with TRBD2 as a possible D gene (5 bases). Germline CDR1 is SGHTA and CDR2 is FQGNSA. V shed 4 bases and J shed 9 bases, with 19 bases lying between them. This CDR3 is 15 amino acids long. The CDR3 spells CASSSPVMRVSEQFF. For the CDR3, the DNA is TGTGCCAGCAGCTCCCCGGTGATGAGGGTCAGTGAGCAGTTCTTC.

This clone was found a few times. V and J are TRBV6-4 and TRBJ2-1; possibly TRBD2 for D (5 bases). CDR1 is MRHNA, CDR2 SNTAGT, per germline. V was pared by 4 bases and J by 10 bases, with 14 bases between. The CDR3 runs 13 residues. The CDR3 sequence: CASSAELGLEQFF. CDR3 coding DNA: TGTGCCAGCAGTGCCGAACTAGGGTTGGAGCAGTTCTTC.

The chain's CDR3 is CASSPYGTGSNQPQHF. The DNA for the CDR3 is TGTGCCAGCTCACCATACGGGACAGGGAGCAATCAGCCCCAGCATTTT. This sequence joins TRBV18 and TRBJ1-5; 9 bases are a match to TRBD1. The ends lost 2 bases at V and 1 base at J; junction bases unmatched: 3. Germline V gives CDR1 KGHSH, CDR2 LQKENI. The CDR3 spans 16 residues.

The CDR3: CASSQQTSGSYNEQFF. The CDR3 DNA reads TGTGCCAGCAGCCAACAGACTAGCGGCTCCTACAATGAGCAGTTCTTC. This chain joins TRBV4-2 and TRBJ2-1; 9 positions match TRBD2. Germline loops: CDR1 LGHNA, CDR2 YNFKEQ. This CDR3 spans 16 amino acids. V shed 2 bases, J shed 0 bases, and the junction held 2 bases outside the gene matches.

The rearrangement uses TRBV6-6 and TRBJ2-1; D may be TRBD2 (5 bases). Trimming took off 4 bases at V and 6 bases at J, with 13 bases between the two ends. This CDR3 is 14 amino acids long. Germline assignment: CDR1 MNHNY and CDR2 SVGAGI (reference sequence). CDR3 coding DNA: TGTGCCAGCAGTTTTGAGGGAAGGATCAATGAGCAGTTCTTC. Its protein product is CASSFEGRINEQFF.

The V and J genes are TRBV4-1 and TRBJ2-7, with 9 bases identical to TRBD1. Losses at the gene ends were 0 bases for V and 0 bases for J; bases not matched to a gene: 3. The CDR3 is 16 amino acids. Germline lookup yields CDR1 MGHRA and CDR2 YSYEKL. This chain's CDR3 is CASSQDNRGHSYEQYF. The CDR3 DNA follows: TGCGCCAGCAGCCAAGATAACAGGGGGCACTCCTACGAGCAGTACTTC.

This clone has only one observation. This chain uses TRBV6-1 with TRBJ1-2; D perhaps matches TRBD1 (5 bases). The CDR3 covers 16 residues. Per the germline V gene, CDR1 is MNHNS and CDR2 is SASEGT. The V end lost 3 bases, the J end lost 0 bases, and 14 bases lay between the germline ends. This CDR3 is CASSEGPAEANYGYTF. CDR3 nucleotide sequence: TGTGCCAGCAGTGAGGGGCCGGCCGAAGCTAACTATGGCTACACCTTC.

V gene TRBV5-1 combines with J gene TRBJ2-5; TRBD2 is a possible D gene (6 bases). The germline V gene has CDR1 SGHRS and CDR2 YFSETQ. This CDR3 spans 14 amino acids. V was cut by 4 bases and J by 0 bases, with 10 bases left in between. CDR3 protein: CASSPGTYQETQYF. CDR3 nucleotide sequence: TGCGCCAGCAGCCCTGGGACTTACCAAGAGACCCAGTACTTC.

This chain uses TRBV10-2 with TRBJ2-1, with 9 bases fitting TRBD2. The CDR3 spans 15 residues. Germline V gives CDR1 WSHSY, CDR2 SAAADI. V was pared by 8 bases and J by 2 bases, with 7 bases of the junction left unmatched. The CDR3 coding sequence is TGCGCCAGCTCAGGACTAGCGAGAACCTACAATGAGCAGTTCTTC. Residues: CASSGLARTYNEQFF.

V and J are TRBV20-1 and TRBJ2-1, with D unresolved. The CDR3 consists of 11 residues. Looked up from germline, CDR1 is DFQATT and CDR2 is SNEGSKA (reference sequence). Between the trimmed V and J ends, which lost 5 bases and 7 bases, there was a span of 9 bases. CDR3 protein: CSAELRNEQFF. CDR3 in DNA: TGCAGTGCTGAACTTCGGAATGAGCAGTTCTTC.

The chain links TRBV10-3 to TRBJ2-6, with 8 bases aligning to TRBD2. Germline V gene data show CDR1 as ENHRY and CDR2 as SYGVKD. J gave up 3 bases and V 3 bases, and 10 bases lay outside the gene matches. CDR3 size: 18 residues. As DNA, the CDR3 is TGTGCCATCAGTGAACCCGGTGTACTAGCGGTTGGGGCCAACGTCCTGACTTTC. Translated: CAISEPGVLAVGANVLTF.

The J gene is TRBJ2-2, the V gene TRBV29-1, with D possibly TRBD1 on 5 matching bases. The CDR3 has 15 amino acids. Trimming took 2 bases from V and 0 from J, leaving 10 bases between them. Germline CDR1 and CDR2: SQVTM and ANQGSEA. The CDR3 spells CSVEMGHTNTGELFF. The CDR3, as DNA: TGCAGCGTTGAAATGGGGCACACGAACACCGGGGAGCTGTTTTTT.

The gene calls are TRBV6-6 and TRBJ1-2; D not certain. This CDR3 region has 15 residues. The V end lost 6 bases, the J end lost 3 bases, and 17 bases lay between the germline ends. Germline values: CDR1 MNHNY, CDR2 SVGAGI (reference sequence). The CDR3 protein is CASSHEGGRDYGYTF. As DNA, the CDR3 is TGTGCCAGCAGCCACGAAGGAGGGAGGGACTATGGCTACACCTTC.

The J gene is TRBJ2-5, the V gene TRBV29-1; TRBD2 matches at 13 bases. Judging by the DNA end, TRBJ2-7 fits better; the J call may be wrong. The CDR3 covers 14 residues. Germline V gene data show CDR1 as SQVTM and CDR2 as ANQGSEA. CDR3: CSVEKGTSGIEQYF. The CDR3, as DNA: TGCAGCGTTGAAAAAGGGACTAGCGGGATCGAGCAGTACTTC.

V is TRBV9 and J is TRBJ2-7; 7 nucleotides align to TRBD2. The germline V gene has CDR1 SGDLS and CDR2 YYNGEE. With 1 base clipped from V and 2 bases from J, the junction kept 6 bases outside the gene matches. There are 15 residues in the CDR3. DNA for the CDR3: TGTGCCAGCAGCGTACGGGACCGGGGGGCCTACGAGCAGTACTTC. Protein product: CASSVRDRGAYEQYF.

This clone has just a few counts. The V call is TRBV2, the J call TRBJ2-5; D possibly corresponds to TRBD1 (6 bases). Germline CDR1 and CDR2: SNHLY and FYNNEI. V was cut by 6 bases and J by 5 bases, with 10 bases left in between. CDR3 length: 12 residues. CDR3 bases: TGTGCCAGCAGGCCAGGGGAGGAGACCCAGTACTTC. This gives the protein CASRPGEETQYF.